This TCR beta chain is from a study of blood T cell repertoires in COVID-19. Germline assignment: CDR1 SGHDT and CDR2 YYEEEE. CDR3 length: 14 amino acids. Trimming removed 3 bases from V and 2 bases from J, with 9 bases in between. This clone has a count of ten or more. Assay used: immunoSEQ multiplex PCR; TCRdb lists only in-frame clones, some missing. The table has 200,000 to 300,000 clones, roughly 90% seen once. The sample taken for sequencing was PBMCs or T cells enriched from blood (not recorded which). The chain combines TRBV5-6 with TRBJ2-4, with D possibly TRBD2 on 5 matching bases. This clonotype originated in a woman younger than 45 with acute COVID-19. The CDR3 loop reads CASSSTSTKNIQYF. CDR3 coding DNA: TGTGCCAGCAGCTCCACTAGTACCAAAAACATTCAGTACTTC.